The clone carrying this T cell receptor beta chain was observed at least ten times. The antigen is unknown. These data come from a study of identical twins. Whole-study findings and limits: Conclusions were based on cross-sectional statistical analysis, without following the same donors. Low generation probability was overrepresented in out-of-frame alpha sequences shared by twins. There were fewer insertions in abundant cord blood beta clonotypes, but memory repertoires showed no such pattern. Possibly, invariant MAIT and iNKT cells partly confounded zero-insertion analyses.

TCRdb fed the 5' RACE reads into MiXCR, producing one record per CDR3 protein. The top ten clones hold about 5.6% of a sample with 200,000 to 250,000 distinct CDR3 sequences, about 7.5% of them seen once. Germline V CDR1 and CDR2: SGHAT, FQNNGV. The CDR3 covers 13 residues. Deletions cut 1 base from V and 4 bases from J, with 8 bases between. The sample also formed part of further work on yellow fever vaccine responses in identical twins.

The TCR was taken from a woman between 18 and 30 years old in good health. Sequencing input: CD8+ T cells sorted from blood. The chain recombines TRBV11-2 with TRBJ2-7, with D uncertain. The CDR3 here is CASSLGLPYEQYV. For the CDR3, the DNA is TGTGCCAGCAGCTTAGGTCTCCCTTACGAGCAGTACGTC.